These T cell receptor beta chains were read from a single sample in a study of resident and recirculating memory T cells in vitiligo. Measured with immunoSEQ multiplex PCR; TCRdb has only the in-frame clones, and not every one. The sample includes some 70,000 clones, 80% to 95% of them seen just once. Sequenced: blood. The receptors shown here come from a male donor with vitiligo. Both conserved end residues are part of each CDR3. The order of the fields is V gene, D gene, CDR3 length, J gene, clone size, CDR3 DNA, CDR3 protein. D genes are given only for firm matches. The size of a clone is reported for some rows only, either as once, few or many, or as a class for expanded clones.

v_gene: TRBV13
d_gene: NA
len: 15
j_gene: TRBJ2-2
abundance: NA
CDR3nt: TGTGCCAGCAGCTTCGGGACAACGAACACCGGGGAGCTGTTTTTT
CDR3aa: CASSFGTTNTGELFF

v_gene: TRBV30
d_gene: NA
len: 12
j_gene: TRBJ2-3
abundance: NA
CDR3nt: TGTGCCTGGGGACAGAGCACAGATACGCAGTATTTT
CDR3aa: CAWGQSTDTQYF

v_gene: TRBV7-3
d_gene: TRBD1
len: 14
j_gene: TRBJ1-1
abundance: NA
CDR3nt: TGTGCCAGCAGCTTTTGGTCGGACAGGGTCGAAGCTTTCTTT
CDR3aa: CASSFWSDRVEAFF

v_gene: TRBV4-3
d_gene: TRBD1
len: 15
j_gene: TRBJ1-2
abundance: NA
CDR3nt: TGCGCCAGCAGCCAGTTTCAGGGGGCTGGAGATGGCTACACCTTC
CDR3aa: CASSQFQGAGDGYTF

v_gene: TRBV18
d_gene: TRBD1
len: 14
j_gene: TRBJ2-5
abundance: NA
CDR3nt: TGTGCCAGCTCACCACAAGGGGGCGCGAACACCCAGTACTTC
CDR3aa: CASSPQGGANTQYF

v_gene: TRBV11-2
d_gene: TRBD2
len: 15
j_gene: TRBJ2-3
abundance: NA
CDR3nt: TGTGCCAGCAGCTTTTCCGGGGGGGCCACAGATACGCAGTATTTT
CDR3aa: CASSFSGGATDTQYF

v_gene: TRBV6-1
d_gene: NA
len: 13
j_gene: TRBJ1-1
abundance: few
CDR3nt: TGTGCCAGCGGTACAGGCCTGAACACTGAAGCTTTCTTT
CDR3aa: CASGTGLNTEAFF

v_gene: TRBV5-6
d_gene: NA
len: 15
j_gene: TRBJ2-4
abundance: NA
CDR3nt: TGTGCCAGCAGTCTCACTGGACTAGCCAAAAACATTCAGTACTTC
CDR3aa: CASSLTGLAKNIQYF

v_gene: TRBV5-1
d_gene: NA
len: 14
j_gene: TRBJ1-2
abundance: NA
CDR3nt: TGCGCCAGCAGCTTGGGAACAGGGACCTATGGCTACACCTTC
CDR3aa: CASSLGTGTYGYTF

v_gene: TRBV27
d_gene: NA
len: 15
j_gene: TRBJ2-1
abundance: NA
CDR3nt: TGTGCCAGCAGTTTATCGGGTATATCATGGAGTGAGCAGTTCTTC
CDR3aa: CASSLSGISWSEQFF

v_gene: TRBV6-1
d_gene: NA
len: 15
j_gene: TRBJ2-7
abundance: once
CDR3nt: TGTGCCAGCAGTCCGAAGCAGGGGGGCGGCTACGAGCAGTACTTC
CDR3aa: CASSPKQGGGYEQYF

v_gene: TRBV7-7
d_gene: NA
len: 13
j_gene: TRBJ2-5
abundance: NA
CDR3nt: TGTGCTAGCAGCACGGACTCCGGATCCACCCAGTACTTC
CDR3aa: CASSTDSGSTQYF

v_gene: TRBV20-1
d_gene: NA
len: 11
j_gene: TRBJ2-1
abundance: NA
CDR3nt: TGCAGTGCTAGAATAGACAATGAGCAGTTCTTC
CDR3aa: CSARIDNEQFF

v_gene: TRBV14
d_gene: NA
len: 17
j_gene: TRBJ2-2
abundance: NA
CDR3nt: TGTGCCAGCAGCCAAGTGGGCCGCCGAGCGAACACCGGGGAGCTGTTTTTT
CDR3aa: CASSQVGRRANTGELFF

v_gene: TRBV19
d_gene: NA
len: 15
j_gene: TRBJ1-1
abundance: NA
CDR3nt: TGTGCCAGTAGTATCAGGCCTGGACTTTGGGCTGAAGCTTTCTTT
CDR3aa: CASSIRPGLWAEAFF

v_gene: TRBV5-6
d_gene: NA
len: 14
j_gene: TRBJ2-3
abundance: NA
CDR3nt: TGTGCCAGCAGCGGGGGCTTGACCACAGATACGCAGTATTTT
CDR3aa: CASSGGLTTDTQYF

v_gene: TRBV5-6
d_gene: TRBD1
len: 14
j_gene: TRBJ2-7
abundance: NA
CDR3nt: TGTGCCAGCAGCTTCACCGGGACAGGGGGCGAGCAGTACTTC
CDR3aa: CASSFTGTGGEQYF

v_gene: TRBV6-1
d_gene: NA
len: 17
j_gene: TRBJ1-1
abundance: NA
CDR3nt: TGTGCCAGCAGTGAAGGGATACAGGGCGAGGGGGTCACTGAAGCTTTCTTT
CDR3aa: CASSEGIQGEGVTEAFF

v_gene: TRBV7-2
d_gene: NA
len: 15
j_gene: TRBJ2-1
abundance: NA
CDR3nt: TGTGCCAGCAGCATCCCAGGGTTTACCTACAATGAGCAGTTCTTC
CDR3aa: CASSIPGFTYNEQFF

v_gene: TRBV15
d_gene: NA
len: 13
j_gene: TRBJ1-1
abundance: NA
CDR3nt: TGTGCCACCAGCCCGGGGGTAGGTACTGAAGCTTTCTTT
CDR3aa: CATSPGVGTEAFF

v_gene: TRBV7-3
d_gene: TRBD1
len: 15
j_gene: TRBJ2-7
abundance: NA
CDR3nt: TGTGCCAGCAGCTTTGGACGACAGGGGGCGAGTGAGCAGTACTTC
CDR3aa: CASSFGRQGASEQYF

v_gene: TRBV9
d_gene: NA
len: 15
j_gene: TRBJ1-4
abundance: NA
CDR3nt: TGTGCCAGCAGCGTAGAGGGCGGGGATAATGAAAAACTGTTTTTT
CDR3aa: CASSVEGGDNEKLFF

v_gene: TRBV6-1
d_gene: NA
len: 16
j_gene: TRBJ1-5
abundance: NA
CDR3nt: TGTGCCAGCAGTGGTTCGGGGGTGGTTAGCAATCAGCCCCAGCATTTT
CDR3aa: CASSGSGVVSNQPQHF

v_gene: TRBV4-3
d_gene: NA
len: 13
j_gene: TRBJ2-1
abundance: NA
CDR3nt: TGCGCCAGCAGCCAAGTGGGTAGGAGTGAGCAGTTCTTC
CDR3aa: CASSQVGRSEQFF